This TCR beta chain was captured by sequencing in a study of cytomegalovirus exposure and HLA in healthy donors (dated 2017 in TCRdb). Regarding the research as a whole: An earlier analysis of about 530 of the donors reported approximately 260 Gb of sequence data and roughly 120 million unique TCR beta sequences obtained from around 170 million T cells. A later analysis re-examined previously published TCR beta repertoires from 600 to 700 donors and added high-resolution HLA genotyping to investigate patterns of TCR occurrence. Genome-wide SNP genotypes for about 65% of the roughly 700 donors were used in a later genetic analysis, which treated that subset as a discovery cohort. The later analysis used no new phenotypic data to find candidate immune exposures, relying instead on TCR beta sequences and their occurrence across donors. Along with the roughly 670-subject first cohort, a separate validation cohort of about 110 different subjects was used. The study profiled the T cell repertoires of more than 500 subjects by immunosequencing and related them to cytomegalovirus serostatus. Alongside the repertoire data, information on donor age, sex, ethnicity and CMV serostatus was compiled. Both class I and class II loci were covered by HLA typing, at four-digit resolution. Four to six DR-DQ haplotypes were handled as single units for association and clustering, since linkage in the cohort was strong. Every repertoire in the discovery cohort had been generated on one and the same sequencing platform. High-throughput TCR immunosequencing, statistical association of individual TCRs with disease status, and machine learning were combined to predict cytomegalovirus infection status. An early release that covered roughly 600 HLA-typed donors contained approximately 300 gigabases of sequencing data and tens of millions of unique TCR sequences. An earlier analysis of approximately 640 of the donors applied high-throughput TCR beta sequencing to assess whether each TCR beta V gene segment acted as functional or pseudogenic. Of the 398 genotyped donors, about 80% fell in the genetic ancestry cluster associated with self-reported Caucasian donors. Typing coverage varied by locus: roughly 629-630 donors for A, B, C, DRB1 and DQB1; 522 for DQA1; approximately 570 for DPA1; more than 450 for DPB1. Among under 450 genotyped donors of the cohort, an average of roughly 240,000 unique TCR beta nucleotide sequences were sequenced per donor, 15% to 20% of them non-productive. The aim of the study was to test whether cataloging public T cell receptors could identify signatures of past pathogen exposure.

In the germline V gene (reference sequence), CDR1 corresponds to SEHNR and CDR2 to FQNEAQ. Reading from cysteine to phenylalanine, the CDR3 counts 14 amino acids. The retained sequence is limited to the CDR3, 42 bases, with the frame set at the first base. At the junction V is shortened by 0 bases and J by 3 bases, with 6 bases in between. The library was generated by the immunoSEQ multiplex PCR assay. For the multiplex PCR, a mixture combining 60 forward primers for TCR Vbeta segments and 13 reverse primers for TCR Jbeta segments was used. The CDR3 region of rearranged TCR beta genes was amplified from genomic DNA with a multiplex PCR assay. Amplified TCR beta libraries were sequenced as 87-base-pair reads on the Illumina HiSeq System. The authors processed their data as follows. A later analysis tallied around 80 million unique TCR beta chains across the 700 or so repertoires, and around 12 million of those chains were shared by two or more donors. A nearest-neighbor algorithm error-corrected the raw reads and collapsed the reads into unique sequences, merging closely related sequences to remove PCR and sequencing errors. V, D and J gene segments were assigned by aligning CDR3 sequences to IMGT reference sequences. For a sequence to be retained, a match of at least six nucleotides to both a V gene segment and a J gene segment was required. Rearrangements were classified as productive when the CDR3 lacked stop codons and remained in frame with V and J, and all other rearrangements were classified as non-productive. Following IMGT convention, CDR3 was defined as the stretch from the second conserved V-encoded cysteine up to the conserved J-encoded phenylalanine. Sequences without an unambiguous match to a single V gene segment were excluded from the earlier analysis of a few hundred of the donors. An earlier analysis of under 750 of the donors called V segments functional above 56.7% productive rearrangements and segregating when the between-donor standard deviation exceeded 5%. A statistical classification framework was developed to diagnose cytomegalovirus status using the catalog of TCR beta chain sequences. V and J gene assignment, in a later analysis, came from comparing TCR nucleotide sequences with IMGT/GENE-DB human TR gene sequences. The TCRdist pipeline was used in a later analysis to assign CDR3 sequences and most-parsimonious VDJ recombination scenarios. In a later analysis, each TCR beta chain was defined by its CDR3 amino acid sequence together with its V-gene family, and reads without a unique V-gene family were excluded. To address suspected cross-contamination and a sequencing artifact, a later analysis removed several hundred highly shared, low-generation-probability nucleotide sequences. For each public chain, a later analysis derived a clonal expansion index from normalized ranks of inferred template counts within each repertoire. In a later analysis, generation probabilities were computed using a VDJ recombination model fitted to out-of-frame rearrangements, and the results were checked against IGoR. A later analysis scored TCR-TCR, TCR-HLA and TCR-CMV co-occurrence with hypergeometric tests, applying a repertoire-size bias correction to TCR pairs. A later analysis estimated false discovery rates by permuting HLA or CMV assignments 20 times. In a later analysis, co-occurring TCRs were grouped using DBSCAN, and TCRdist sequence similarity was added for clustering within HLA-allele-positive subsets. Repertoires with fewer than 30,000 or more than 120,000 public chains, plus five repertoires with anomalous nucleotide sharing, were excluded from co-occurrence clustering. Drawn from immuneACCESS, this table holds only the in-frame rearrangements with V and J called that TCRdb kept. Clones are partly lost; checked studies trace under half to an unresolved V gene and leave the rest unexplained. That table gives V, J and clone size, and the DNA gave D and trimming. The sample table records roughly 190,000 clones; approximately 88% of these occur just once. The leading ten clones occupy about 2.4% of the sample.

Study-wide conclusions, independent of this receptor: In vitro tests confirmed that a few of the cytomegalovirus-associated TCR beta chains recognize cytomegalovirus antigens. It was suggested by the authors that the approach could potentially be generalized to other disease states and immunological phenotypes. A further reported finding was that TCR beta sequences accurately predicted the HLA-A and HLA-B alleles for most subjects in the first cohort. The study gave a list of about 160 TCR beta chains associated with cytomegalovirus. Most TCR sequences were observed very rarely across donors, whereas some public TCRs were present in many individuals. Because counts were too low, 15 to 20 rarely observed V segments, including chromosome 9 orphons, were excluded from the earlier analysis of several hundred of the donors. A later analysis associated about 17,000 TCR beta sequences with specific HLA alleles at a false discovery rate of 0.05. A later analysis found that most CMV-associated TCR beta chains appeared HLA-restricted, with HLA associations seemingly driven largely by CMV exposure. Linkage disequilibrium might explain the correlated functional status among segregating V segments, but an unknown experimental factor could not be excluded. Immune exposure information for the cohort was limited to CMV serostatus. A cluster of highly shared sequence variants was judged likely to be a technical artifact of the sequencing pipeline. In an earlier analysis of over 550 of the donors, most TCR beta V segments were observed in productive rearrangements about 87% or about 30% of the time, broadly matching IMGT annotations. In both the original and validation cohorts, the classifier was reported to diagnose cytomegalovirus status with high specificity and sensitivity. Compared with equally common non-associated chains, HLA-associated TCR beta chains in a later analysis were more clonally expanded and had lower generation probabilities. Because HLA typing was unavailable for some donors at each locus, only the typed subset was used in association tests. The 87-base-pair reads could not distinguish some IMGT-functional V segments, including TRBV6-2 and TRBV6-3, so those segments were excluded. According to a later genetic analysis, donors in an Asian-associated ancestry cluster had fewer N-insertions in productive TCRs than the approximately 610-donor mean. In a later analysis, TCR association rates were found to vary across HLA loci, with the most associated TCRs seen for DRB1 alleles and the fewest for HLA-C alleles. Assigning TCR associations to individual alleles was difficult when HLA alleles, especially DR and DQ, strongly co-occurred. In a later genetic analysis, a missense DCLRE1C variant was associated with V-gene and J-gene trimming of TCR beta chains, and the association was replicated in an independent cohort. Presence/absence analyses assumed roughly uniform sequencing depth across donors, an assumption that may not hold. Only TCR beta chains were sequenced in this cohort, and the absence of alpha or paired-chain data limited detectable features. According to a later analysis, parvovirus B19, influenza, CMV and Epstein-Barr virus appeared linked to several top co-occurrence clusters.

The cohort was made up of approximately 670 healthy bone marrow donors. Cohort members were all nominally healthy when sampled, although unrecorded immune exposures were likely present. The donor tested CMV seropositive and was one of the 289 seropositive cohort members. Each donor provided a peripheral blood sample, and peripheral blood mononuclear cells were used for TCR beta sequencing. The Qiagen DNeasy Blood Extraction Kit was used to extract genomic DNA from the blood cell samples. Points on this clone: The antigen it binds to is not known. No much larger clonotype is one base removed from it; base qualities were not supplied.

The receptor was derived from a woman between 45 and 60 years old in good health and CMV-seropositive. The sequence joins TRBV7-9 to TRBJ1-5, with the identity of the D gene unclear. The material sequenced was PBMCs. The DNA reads TGTGCCAGCAGCTTAGCCAGTTTCAATCAGCCCCAGCATTTT. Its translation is CASSLASFNQPQHF.